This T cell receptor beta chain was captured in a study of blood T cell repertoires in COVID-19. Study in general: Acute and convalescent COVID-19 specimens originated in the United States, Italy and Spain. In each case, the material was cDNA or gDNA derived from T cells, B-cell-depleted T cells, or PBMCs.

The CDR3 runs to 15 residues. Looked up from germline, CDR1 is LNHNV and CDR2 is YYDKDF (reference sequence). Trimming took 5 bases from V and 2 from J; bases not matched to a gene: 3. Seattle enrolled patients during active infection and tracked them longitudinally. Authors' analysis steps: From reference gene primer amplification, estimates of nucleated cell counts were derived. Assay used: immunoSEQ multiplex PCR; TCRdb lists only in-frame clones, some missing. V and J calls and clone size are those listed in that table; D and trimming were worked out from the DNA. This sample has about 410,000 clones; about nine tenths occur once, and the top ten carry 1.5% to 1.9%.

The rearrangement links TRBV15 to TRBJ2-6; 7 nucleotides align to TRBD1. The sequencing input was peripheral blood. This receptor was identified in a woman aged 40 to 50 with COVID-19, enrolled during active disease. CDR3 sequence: CATSGTGAGANVLTF. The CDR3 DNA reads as TGTGCCACCAGCGGAACAGGGGCTGGGGCCAACGTCCTGACTTTC.